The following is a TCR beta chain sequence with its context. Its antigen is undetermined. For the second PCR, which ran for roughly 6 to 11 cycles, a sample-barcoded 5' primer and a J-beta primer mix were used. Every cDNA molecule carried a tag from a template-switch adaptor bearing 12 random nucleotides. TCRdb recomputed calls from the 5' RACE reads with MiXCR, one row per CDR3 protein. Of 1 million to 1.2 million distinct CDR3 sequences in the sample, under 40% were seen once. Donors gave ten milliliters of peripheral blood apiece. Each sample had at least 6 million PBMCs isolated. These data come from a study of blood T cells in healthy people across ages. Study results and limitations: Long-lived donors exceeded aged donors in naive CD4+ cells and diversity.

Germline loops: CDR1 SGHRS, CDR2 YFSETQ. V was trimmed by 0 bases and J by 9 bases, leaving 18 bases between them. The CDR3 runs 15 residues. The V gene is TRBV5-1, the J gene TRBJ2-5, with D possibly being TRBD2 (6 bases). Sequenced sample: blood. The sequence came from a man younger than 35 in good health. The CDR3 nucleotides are TGCGCCAGCAGCTTGGGGGCCGTAGGGGAGCGGGCCCAGTACTTC. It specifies CASSLGAVGERAQYF.